This T cell receptor (beta chain) is drawn from a study of technical replicates of blood from a handful of donors. The CDR3 totals 14 residues. Germline V gene sequence: CDR1 MGHRA, CDR2 YSYEKL. Trimming stripped 1 base from V and 9 bases from J, with 13 bases between. Libraries were prepared by immunoSEQ multiplex PCR; TCRdb keeps only in-frame clonotypes and omits some of them. The sample has some 100,000 clones; nearly 96% are singletons. The specimen was T cells isolated from PBMCs. This chain links TRBV4-1 with TRBJ2-1; TRBD1 is a possible D gene (6 bases). This receptor was identified in a human donor in good health. The CDR3 nucleotides are TGCGCCAGCAGCCAAGTAGACAGGACCACTGAGCAGTTCTTC. As protein: CASSQVDRTTEQFF.